This is a list of T cell receptor beta chains from one sample in a study of cytomegalovirus exposure and HLA in healthy donors. Here immunoSEQ multiplex PCR was the method, and the copy in TCRdb shows in-frame clones only, minus some. The sample lists 150,000 to 200,000 clones, roughly 80% occurring once. The source material was PBMCs. Receptors originate from a man between 18 and 29 years old in good health and CMV-seropositive. The CDR3 runs from the conserved cysteine through the conserved F or W.

v_call	j_call	cdr3_aa
TRBV2	TRBJ1-5	CASSEVGPNSNQPQHF
TRBV6-5	TRBJ2-3	CASSALAGGTDTQYF
TRBV27	TRBJ2-1	CASRPLAGGPRNEQFF
TRBV6-1	TRBJ1-5	CATKASGDQPQHF
TRBV6-5	TRBJ1-4	CASSRRPEGGEKLFF
TRBV2	TRBJ2-5	CASTTAGGSQETQYF
TRBV28	TRBJ2-7	CASRPSGTGTFSYEQYF
TRBV30	TRBJ1-1	CAWSVLMNTEAFF
TRBV19	TRBJ2-3	CASRTSGSNSDTQYF
TRBV29-1	TRBJ2-1	CSSGLAGRNEQFF
TRBV7-9	TRBJ2-3	CASSLPGLAGTDTQYF